The source of this T cell receptor (beta chain) is a study of human T cells and chemical hapten exposure. Whole-study findings and limits: DPC sensitization did not alter TCRs above 1 in 1000 frequency.

Methods used by the authors: Samples had a median of 95,638 TCRs, ranging roughly 23,224 to 690,600. TCRdb independently ran MiXCR on the RACE reads; one entry per CDR3 protein. For this entry, the V and J calls and clone size follow TCRdb and not the study's own pipeline. The repertoire includes about 80,000 distinct CDR3 sequences, approximately 8.1% of them detected once, and about 1.7% sits in the top ten. About this clonotype: Its specificity is not known.

Germline CDR1 and CDR2: DFQATT and SNEGSKA (reference sequence). This CDR3 is built from 12 residues. V lost 5 bases and J lost 7; bases outside the gene matches: 7. Time point meaning: healthy volunteer bleed at 6 weeks. Unfractionated whole blood was the source from which total RNA was extracted. The sample comprised whole blood. The chain recombines TRBV20-1 with TRBJ2-7; 8 nucleotides match TRBD1. The receptor was derived from a female donor in good health. Some clones in this sample may be carry-over from other donors' samples. Written as DNA, the CDR3 is TGCAGTGCTCGAAGACAGGGGCAGGAGCAGTACTTC. Amino acid sequence: CSARRQGQEQYF.